One and the same sample provided the 25 T cell receptor beta chains below, sequenced in a study of blood T cell repertoires in COVID-19. Method: immunoSEQ multiplex PCR; TCRdb's copy keeps in-frame clones and lacks some. The data show 80,000 or so clones, around 81% seen once. Sample: peripheral blood. The receptors originated from a man older than 75 with acute or convalescent COVID-19.

In nucleotides, the CDR3 is TGTGCCAGCTCACCAGAGGGACTTGGTACCGGGGAGCTGTTTTTT. Translating it yields CASSPEGLGTGELFF. The J gene is TRBJ2-2, the V gene TRBV18, with D tentatively TRBD2 (6 bases). The CDR3 length is 15 residues. The germline V and J ends were trimmed by 2 bases and 5 bases, with 12 bases remaining between them. Germline loops: CDR1 KGHSH, CDR2 LQKENI.

This clone has a handful of counts. The V call is TRBV30, the J call TRBJ2-7; D is perhaps TRBD1 (6 bases). The CDR3 is 14 residues long. Between the trimmed V and J ends, which lost 2 bases and 0 bases, there was a span of 11 bases. The germline V gene has CDR1 GTSNPN and CDR2 SVGIG (reference sequence). The CDR3 reads CAWSNYRVSYEQYF. The CDR3 DNA is TGTGCCTGGAGTAACTACAGGGTCTCCTACGAGCAGTACTTC.

The chain is built from TRBV18 and TRBJ1-6, with 11 nucleotides matching TRBD1. Unmatched junction bases numbered 7, after V lost 3 bases and J lost 9 bases. CDR3 length equals 16 residues. The V gene's germline CDR1 is KGHSH and CDR2 LQKENI. The CDR3 region is CASSPLTGQGGSPLHF. CDR3 nucleotides: TGTGCCAGCTCACCTCTGACGGGACAGGGGGGTTCACCCCTCCACTTT.

This clone was seen a few times. The chain has TRBV5-1 and TRBJ2-7, with D perhaps matching TRBD1 (6 bases). Germline V gene data show CDR1 as SGHRS and CDR2 as YFSETQ. CDR3 length equals 15 residues. V gave up 0 bases and J gave up 3 bases, with 13 bases separating them. The CDR3 sequence: CASSLDPAGVYEQYF. The CDR3, as DNA: TGCGCCAGCAGCTTGGATCCCGCAGGGGTCTACGAGCAGTACTTC.

The V call is TRBV3-1 (or the pseudogene TRBV3-2), the J call TRBJ1-6; TRBD1 might be the D (6 bases). Trimming cost V 4 bases and J 7 bases, with 17 bases left between them. Germline lookup yields CDR1 LGHDT and CDR2 YNNKEL (reference sequence). The CDR3 length is 16 residues. The CDR3, as DNA: TGTGCCAGCAGCCCGATGACAGGATTAATCAATTCACCCCTCCACTTT. The encoded protein is CASSPMTGLINSPLHF.

This clone has more than one count but fewer than ten. V gene TRBV28 combines with J gene TRBJ2-7, with D perhaps matching TRBD1 (7 bases). The CDR3 sequence is 15 residues long. Germline V gives CDR1 MDHEN, CDR2 SYDVKM. V shed 4 bases and J shed 2 bases, with 15 bases lying between them. CDR3 sequence reads: CASSSRQGGTYEQYF. The CDR3 DNA is TGTGCCAGCAGTTCCAGACAGGGAGGTACCTACGAGCAGTACTTC. The variable domain in full, with the rest retrieved from reference TRBV28 and TRBJ2-7, is DVKVTQSSRYLVKRTGEKVFLECVQDMDHENMFWYRQDPGLGLRLIYFSYDVKMKEKGDIPEGYSVSREKKERFSLILESASTNQTSMYLCASSSRQGGTYEQYFGPGTRLTVT.

V usage is TRBV11-2 and J usage is TRBJ1-2; D call uncertain. Germline V gives CDR1 SGHAT, CDR2 FQNNGV. Trimming took off 1 base at V and 8 bases at J, with 14 bases between the two ends. There are 14 residues in the CDR3. The CDR3, as DNA: TGTGCCAGCAGCTTAGGGGAGATTATGGGAGGCTACACCTTC. Protein sequence: CASSLGEIMGGYTF. The entire variable domain, with the rest obtained from reference TRBV11-2 and TRBJ1-2, is as follows: EAGVAQSPRYKIIEKRQSVAFWCNPISGHATLYWYQQILGQGPKLLIQFQNNGVVDDSQLPKDRFSAERLKGVDSTLKIQPAKLEDSAVYLCASSLGEIMGGYTFGSGTRLTVV.

This clone was seen once. The chain joins TRBV5-1 to TRBJ1-1; TRBD1 is a possible D gene (6 bases). Per germline, CDR1 SGHRS and CDR2 YFSETQ. This CDR3 spans 16 amino acids. With 3 bases removed from V and 1 base from J, the gap between germline ends came to 16 bases. CDR3 sequence: CASSSIVGQTNTEAFF. The CDR3, as DNA: TGCGCCAGCAGCTCTATCGTCGGACAGACGAACACTGAAGCTTTCTTT. Based on the CDR3 plus reference TRBV5-1 and TRBJ1-1, the full variable domain is KAGVTQTPRYLIKTRGQQVTLSCSPISGHRSVSWYQQTPGQGLQFLFEYFSETQRNKGNFPGRFSGRQFSNSRSEMNVSTLELGDSALYLCASSSIVGQTNTEAFFGQGTRLTVV.

The chain is built from TRBV11-2 and TRBJ2-1, with a possible D match to TRBD2 (5 bases). The CDR3 totals 15 residues. The V gene's germline CDR1 is SGHAT and CDR2 FQNNGV. Trimming took 2 bases from V and 2 from J, leaving 10 bases between them. The CDR3 DNA follows: TGTGCCAGCAGCTTATTCGGAGGAACCTACAATGAGCAGTTCTTC. Amino acids: CASSLFGGTYNEQFF.

The V and J genes are TRBV2 and TRBJ2-3, with 7 bases that match TRBD2. The V segment lost 6 bases and the J segment 4 bases; nucleotides outside the gene matches: 4. Germline loops: CDR1 SNHLY, CDR2 FYNNEI. CDR3 size: 13 residues. The CDR3 protein is CASSPGRADTQYF. CDR3 DNA sequence: TGTGCCAGCAGCCCAGGGAGGGCAGATACGCAGTATTTT.

The chain uses TRBV6-1 and TRBJ2-7, with D unresolved. The germline CDR1 and CDR2 sequences are MNHNS and SASEGT. The CDR3 contains 13 residues. Trimming took 0 bases from V and 7 from J, leaving 10 bases between them. CDR3 DNA sequence: TGTGCCAGCAGTGAAGCAGGAGTGCGGGAGCAGTACTTC. Translated: CASSEAGVREQYF.

The chain joins TRBV6-6 to TRBJ2-1; 9 bases map to TRBD2. With 2 bases clipped from V and 7 bases from J, the junction kept 9 bases outside the gene matches. The CDR3 extends over 16 amino acids. In germline, CDR1 is MNHNY, CDR2 SVGAGI (reference sequence). CDR3 bases: TGTGCCAGCAGTTACCAAATAGCGGGAGTATCGAATGAGCAGTTCTTC. This translates into CASSYQIAGVSNEQFF.

The chain recombines TRBV7-9 with TRBJ2-1, with TRBD2 identical over 11 bases. CDR1 is SEHNR and CDR2 is FQNEAQ in the germline V gene (reference sequence). The CDR3 extends over 16 amino acids. The V segment lost 6 bases and the J segment 10 bases; nucleotides outside the gene matches: 14. CDR3 bases: TGTGCCAGCAGTACCTGGGTAGCGGGAGGGCCAGGGGAGCAGTTCTTC. Protein sequence: CASSTWVAGGPGEQFF. The full variable domain, in which reference TRBV7-9 and TRBJ2-1 provide the parts outside the CDR3, is DTGVSQNPRHKITKRGQNVTFRCDPISEHNRLYWYRQTLGQGPEFLTYFQNEAQLEKSRLLSDRFSAERPKGSFSTLEIQRTEQGDSAMYLCASSTWVAGGPGEQFFGPGTRLTVL.

The chain carries TRBV18 and TRBJ2-1, with 10 bases identical to TRBD2. V lost 5 bases and J lost 5; bases outside the gene matches: 3. The CDR3 contains 14 residues. CDR1 and CDR2 from the germline V gene are KGHSH and LQKENI. The CDR3 coding sequence is TGTGCCAGCTCATTCGGACTAGCGGACAATGAGCAGTTCTTC. Its translation: CASSFGLADNEQFF.

This sequence joins TRBV9 and TRBJ1-2; 10 bases map to TRBD1. This CDR3 region has 16 residues. V lost 2 bases to trimming and J lost 2 bases; unmatched junction nucleotides: 6. Per the germline V gene, CDR1 is SGDLS and CDR2 is YYNGEE. For the CDR3, the DNA is TGTGCCAGCAGCGTGGCCGGGACAGGGGACAACTATGGCTACACCTTC. Translated: CASSVAGTGDNYGYTF. The full variable domain, with the rest looked up from reference TRBV9 and TRBJ1-2, is DSGVTQTPKHLITATGQRVTLRCSPRSGDLSVYWYQQSLDQGLQFLIQYYNGEERAKGNILERFSAQQFPDLHSELNLSSLELGDSALYFCASSVAGTGDNYGYTFGSGTRLTVV.

This chain uses TRBV5-5 with TRBJ2-5, with a tentative D call TRBD1 (5 bases). V lost 1 base, J lost 5 bases, and 15 bases lay in between. The CDR3 has 15 residues. Per germline, CDR1 SGHKS and CDR2 YYEKEE (reference sequence). The CDR3 region has the DNA TGTGCCAGCAGCTTGATGCCAGGGTCTCGTGAGACCCAGTACTTC. Translating it yields CASSLMPGSRETQYF.

The chain's CDR3 is CASAEQSLAKNIQYF. The CDR3 nucleotides are TGTGCCTCAGCGGAACAGTCACTAGCCAAAAACATTCAGTACTTC. The rearrangement uses TRBV28 and TRBJ2-4; D might be TRBD2 (5 bases). This CDR3 has 15 residues. Per the germline V gene, CDR1 is MDHEN and CDR2 is SYDVKM. Deletions cut 11 bases from V and 0 bases from J, with 17 bases between.

The chain joins TRBV30 to TRBJ2-1; D uncertain. The V gene's germline CDR1 is GTSNPN and CDR2 SVGIG (reference sequence). This CDR3 region has 11 residues. V gave up 2 bases and J gave up 7 bases, with 6 bases separating them. The CDR3 region is CAWSPLNEQFF. CDR3 in DNA: TGTGCCTGGAGTCCCCTGAATGAGCAGTTCTTC.

The rearrangement joins TRBV19 to TRBJ1-3; 8 positions agree with TRBD1. This CDR3 spans 16 amino acids. Unmatched junction bases numbered 12, after V lost 7 bases and J lost 4 bases. CDR1 LNHDA and CDR2 SQIVND come from the germline V gene (reference sequence). CDR3 in amino acids: CASTTGDRRLGNTIYF. CDR3 nucleotide sequence: TGTGCCAGTACCACCGGGGACAGGCGACTGGGAAACACCATATATTTT. Together with reference TRBV19 and TRBJ1-3, the CDR3 gives the full variable domain: DGGITQSPKYLFRKEGQNVTLSCEQNLNHDAMYWYRQDPGQGLRLIYYSQIVNDFQKGDIAEGYSVSREKKESFPLTVTSAQKNPTAFYLCASTTGDRRLGNTIYFGEGSWLTVV.

This chain links TRBV7-9 with TRBJ2-1; D remains unclear. Germline values: CDR1 SEHNR, CDR2 FQNEAQ (reference sequence). This CDR3 comprises 14 residues. Trimming removed 6 bases from V and 0 bases from J, with 9 bases in between. The CDR3 DNA is TGTGCCAGCAGTCCGAAGAGCTCCTACAATGAGCAGTTCTTC. Translation: CASSPKSSYNEQFF.

This chain links TRBV3-1 (or the pseudogene TRBV3-2) with TRBJ2-7; 9 bases line up with TRBD2. In germline, CDR1 is LGHDT, CDR2 YNNKEL (reference sequence). J lost 0 bases, V lost 5 bases, and 5 bases had no gene match. CDR3 length equals 15 residues. CDR3 sequence (DNA): TGTGCCAGCAGCAGGGGACTAGCCAGCTCCTACGAGCAGTACTTC. Residues: CASSRGLASSYEQYF.

The chain's CDR3 is CASSLMTGKNIQYF. The CDR3, as DNA: TGTGCCAGCAGTCTGATGACAGGGAAAAACATTCAGTACTTC. V gene TRBV6-6 combines with J gene TRBJ2-4; the match to TRBD1 covers 7 bases. From germline, CDR1 is MNHNY and CDR2 SVGAGI (reference sequence). CDR3 length: 14 residues. V was pared by 5 bases and J by 4 bases, with 5 bases of the junction left unmatched.

The V call is TRBV11-1, the J call TRBJ2-6; weak D call: TRBD2 (6 bases). This CDR3 contains 16 residues. Germline CDR1 and CDR2: SGHAT and FQDESV (reference sequence). The ends were cut back, 5 bases at V and 0 bases at J, with 11 bases in the middle. The CDR3 spells CASSAAGRSGANVLTF. In DNA form, the CDR3 reads TGTGCCAGCAGCGCCGCGGGGCGCTCTGGGGCCAACGTCCTGACTTTC.

The chain recombines TRBV7-9 with TRBJ2-7, with D maybe TRBD1 (8 bases). Germline lookup yields CDR1 SEHNR and CDR2 FQNEAQ (reference sequence). This CDR3 comprises 14 residues. V was clipped by 5 bases and J by 4 bases, with 15 bases between them. CDR3 sequence (DNA): TGTGCCAGCAGCCTGACAGGGGAGGGGTACGAGCAGTACTTC. Residues: CASSLTGEGYEQYF.

The CDR3 DNA follows: TGTGCCAGCAGCTTAGTTAGGGGGCACGGTCAGCCCCAGCATTTT. Protein: CASSLVRGHGQPQHF. The chain joins TRBV7-8 to TRBJ1-5, with 7 bases identical to TRBD1. CDR1 and CDR2 (germline): SGHVS, FQNEAQ. After removal of 1 base from V and 6 bases from J, the junction contained 6 bases not matched to a gene. This CDR3 is built from 15 residues.